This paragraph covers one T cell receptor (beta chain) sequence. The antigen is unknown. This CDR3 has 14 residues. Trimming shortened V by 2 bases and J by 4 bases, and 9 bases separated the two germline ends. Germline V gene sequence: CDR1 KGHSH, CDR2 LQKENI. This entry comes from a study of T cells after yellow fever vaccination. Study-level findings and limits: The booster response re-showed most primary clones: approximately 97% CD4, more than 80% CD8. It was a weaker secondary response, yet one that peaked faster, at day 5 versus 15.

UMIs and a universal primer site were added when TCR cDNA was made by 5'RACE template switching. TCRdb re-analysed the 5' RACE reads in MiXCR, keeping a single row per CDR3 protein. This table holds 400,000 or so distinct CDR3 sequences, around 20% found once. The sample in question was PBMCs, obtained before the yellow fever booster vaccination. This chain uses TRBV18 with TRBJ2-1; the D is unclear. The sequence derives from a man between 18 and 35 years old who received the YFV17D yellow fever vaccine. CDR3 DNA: TGTGCCAGCTCACCAGGGTTACAATACAATGAGCAGTTCTTC. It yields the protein CASSPGLQYNEQFF.